These 13 T cell receptor beta chains share one sample of origin, sequenced in a study of siplizumab effects on memory and regulatory T cells. TCRdb's table, derived via immunoSEQ multiplex PCR, lists solely in-frame clones and lacks some. Among around 100,000 clones, about nine tenths were seen once, and the ten largest hold 0.14% to 0.15%. Sequenced: CD4+ T cells sorted from blood. The receptors were sampled from a human donor in good health.

The V gene is TRBV11-2, the J gene TRBJ1-2; no reliable D call. Germline V lookup: CDR1 SGHAT, CDR2 FQNNGV. V was trimmed by 4 bases and J by 8 bases, leaving 23 bases between them. CDR3 length equals 16 residues. Here the CDR3 DNA reads TGTGCCAGCAGCTCCGCCCTCGGTCCCACGAGAAGGGGCTACACCTTC. Translation: CASSSALGPTRRGYTF.

The genes are TRBV30 and TRBJ2-6, with D tentatively TRBD1 or TRBD2 (5 bases each). The germline CDR1 and CDR2 sequences are GTSNPN and SVGIG (reference sequence). V lost 8 bases and J lost 0, with 14 bases in between. The CDR3 is made up of 15 amino acids. The CDR3 region is CAGTWWGSGANVLTF. The CDR3 nucleotides are TGTGCCGGGACCTGGTGGGGCTCTGGGGCCAACGTCCTGACTTTC.

This chain links TRBV9 with TRBJ2-7; D possibly uses TRBD1 or TRBD2 (5 bases each). This CDR3 contains 13 residues. Germline lookup yields CDR1 SGDLS and CDR2 YYNGEE. The V gene lost 0 bases and the J gene lost 6 bases, with 10 bases spanning the gap. This CDR3 reads CASSVGSGGEQYF. The CDR3 nucleotides are TGTGCCAGCAGCGTAGGAAGTGGGGGCGAGCAGTACTTC.

The chain is built from TRBV28 and TRBJ1-6, with D maybe TRBD1 (5 bases). Germline V lookup: CDR1 MDHEN, CDR2 SYDVKM. The CDR3 is 13 amino acids. V was clipped by 4 bases and J by 11 bases, with 12 bases between them. The CDR3 nucleotides are TGTGCCAGCAGTTACCGGGGCAATACACCCCTCCACTTT. As protein: CASSYRGNTPLHF.

This clone was observed once. This rearrangement joins TRBV27 to TRBJ2-3, with D possibly being TRBD1 or TRBD2 (5 bases each). CDR3 length: 15 residues. V lost 2 bases, J lost 6 bases, and 15 bases lay in between. Germline CDR1 MNHEY, CDR2 SMNVEV (reference sequence). The CDR3 sequence is CASSLVGTWGDTQYF. The CDR3 DNA is TGTGCCAGCAGTTTAGTGGGGACCTGGGGCGATACGCAGTATTTT.

The chain links TRBV6-5 to TRBJ1-1; 10 nucleotides match TRBD1. Germline V gives CDR1 MNHEY, CDR2 SVGAGI. The CDR3 spans 16 residues. The V segment lost 2 bases and the J segment 5 bases; nucleotides outside the gene matches: 8. The CDR3 bases are TGTGCCAGCAGTTACGGGACAGGGGTATCAAGGACTGAAGCTTTCTTT. Its protein is CASSYGTGVSRTEAFF.

CDR3 loop: CASSDHAGGADTQYF. CDR3 nucleotides: TGTGCCAGCAGTGACCACGCGGGGGGAGCAGATACGCAGTATTTT. The chain joins TRBV25-1 to TRBJ2-3; TRBD2 matches 8 bases. The CDR3 consists of 15 residues. V trimming: 3 bases; J trimming: 4 bases; junction bases outside the gene matches: 6. Per germline, CDR1 MGHDK and CDR2 SYGVNS. The variable domain in full, with the rest retrieved from reference TRBV25-1 and TRBJ2-3, is EADIYQTPRYLVIGTGKKITLECSQTMGHDKMYWYQQDPGMELHLIHYSYGVNSTEKGDLSSESTVSRIRTEHFPLTLESARPSHTSQYLCASSDHAGGADTQYFGPGTRLTVL.

This chain connects TRBV4-1 to TRBJ1-2; weak D call: TRBD1 (6 bases). Germline-derived CDR1 and CDR2 are MGHRA and YSYEKL. The CDR3 consists of 13 residues. Trimming took 3 bases from V and 5 from J, leaving 10 bases between them. CDR3 nucleotides: TGCGCCAGCAGCCAGACTCAGGGGTATGGCTACACCTTC. Amino acids: CASSQTQGYGYTF.

Of note for this clone: At one of its ends the junction is not consistent with the germline gene, which may arise from a read error. The chain recombines TRBV4-2 with TRBJ2-5, with 11 bases matching TRBD2. Looked up from germline, CDR1 is LGHNA and CDR2 is YNFKEQ. CDR3 length: 17 residues. In DNA, the CDR3 is TGTGTCAGCAGCCCCTTCGTAGCGGGGGGGCGACAAGAGACCCAGTACTTC. Its translation: CVSSPFVAGGRQETQYF.

V usage is TRBV14 and J usage is TRBJ2-7; D unresolved. V was trimmed by 1 base and J by 6 bases, leaving 10 bases between them. The CDR3 covers 13 residues. Germline V gene sequence: CDR1 SGHDN, CDR2 FVKESK. The CDR3 coding sequence is TGTGCCAGCAGCCAAGGCCCGGTCGGCGAGCAGTACTTC. It codes for CASSQGPVGEQYF.

This rearrangement joins TRBV4-3 to TRBJ1-4, with no clear D. CDR1 and CDR2 (germline): LGHNA, YSLEER. The CDR3 extends over 15 amino acids. The ends were cut back, 0 bases at V and 8 bases at J, with 13 bases in the middle. The CDR3 spells CASSQETRGFEKLFF. CDR3 bases: TGCGCCAGCAGCCAAGAGACCCGAGGATTCGAAAAACTGTTTTTT.

The chain links TRBV2 to TRBJ2-1; 8 bases agree with TRBD1. In germline, CDR1 is SNHLY, CDR2 FYNNEI. Unmatched junction bases numbered 2, after V lost 4 bases and J lost 3 bases. CDR3 length equals 14 residues. The CDR3: CASSGQGFYNEQFF. The CDR3 DNA reads TGTGCCAGCAGTGGACAGGGGTTCTACAATGAGCAGTTCTTC. The variable domain in full, with the rest retrieved from reference TRBV2 and TRBJ2-1, is EPEVTQTPSHQVTQMGQEVILRCVPISNHLYFYWYRQILGQKVEFLVSFYNNEISEKSEIFDDQFSVERPDGSNFTLKIRSTKLEDSAMYFCASSGQGFYNEQFFGPGTRLTVL.

The rearrangement links TRBV19 to TRBJ1-5, with D hard to call. The V and J ends lost 3 bases and 3 bases respectively, with 12 bases between them. The CDR3 consists of 15 residues. Germline V gives CDR1 LNHDA, CDR2 SQIVND (reference sequence). CDR3 nucleotides: TGTGCCAGTAGTATTCCCAGGAGCCTCAATCAGCCCCAGCATTTT. It translates to CASSIPRSLNQPQHF. The whole variable domain, remainder taken from reference TRBV19 and TRBJ1-5, is DGGITQSPKYLFRKEGQNVTLSCEQNLNHDAMYWYRQDPGQGLRLIYYSQIVNDFQKGDIAEGYSVSREKKESFPLTVTSAQKNPTAFYLCASSIPRSLNQPQHFGDGTRLSIL.